The 23 T cell receptor beta chains below all came from one sample that was sequenced in a study of blood T cell repertoires in COVID-19. This table comes from immunoSEQ multiplex PCR, and its TCRdb copy is limited to in-frame clones, with some not included. The profile covers some 160,000 clones, with approximately 88% appearing a single time and 2.5% to 3.5% taken by the ten largest. Input material: peripheral blood. These receptors originate from a man between 60 and 75 years old with acute or convalescent COVID-19.

V and J are TRBV9 and TRBJ2-7; 9 bases map to TRBD2. The CDR3 length is 15 residues. Trimming cost V 0 bases and J 2 bases; bases outside gene matches: 3. Germline loops: CDR1 SGDLS, CDR2 YYNGEE. This CDR3 reads CASSVEPSGTYEQYF. In DNA, the CDR3 is TGTGCCAGCAGCGTAGAGCCTAGCGGGACCTACGAGCAGTACTTC.

The chain joins TRBV10-3 to TRBJ2-2, with a tentative D call TRBD1 (5 bases). The CDR3 runs to 15 residues. CDR1 is ENHRY and CDR2 is SYGVKD in the germline V gene. V lost 5 bases, J lost 0 bases, and 10 bases lay in between. For the CDR3, the DNA is TGTGCCATCAGTAACAGGCTCGCGAACACCGGGGAGCTGTTTTTT. Protein product: CAISNRLANTGELFF.

On this clone itself: Germline is not matched at one junction end, which may reflect a read error. V usage is TRBV7-7 and J usage is TRBJ2-1; 14 bases fit TRBD2. This CDR3 contains 15 residues. Germline loops: CDR1 SSHAT, CDR2 FNYEAQ (reference sequence). This CDR3 reads CASSLTSGGENEQFF. In nucleotides, the CDR3 is TGTGCTAGCAGCTTGACTAGCGGGGGGGAAAATGAGCAGTTCTTC.

V gene TRBV5-6 combines with J gene TRBJ2-3, with D uncertain. Germline CDR1 and CDR2: SGHDT and YYEEEE. V was cut by 4 bases and J by 4 bases, with 7 bases left in between. The CDR3 spans 12 residues. The CDR3 reads CASSRGPDTQYF. Here the CDR3 DNA reads TGTGCCAGCAGCCGAGGCCCAGATACGCAGTATTTT.

A few counts support this clone. The chain joins TRBV3-1 (or the pseudogene TRBV3-2) to TRBJ2-7; 7 bases are a match to TRBD1. The V gene end was trimmed by 3 bases and the J gene end by 6 bases; junction bases not matched to a gene: 5. The germline gives CDR1 LGHDT, CDR2 YNNKEL (reference sequence). The CDR3 has 13 residues. The CDR3 spells CASSHNWDSEQYF. The CDR3 DNA reads as TGTGCCAGCAGCCATAATTGGGACAGCGAGCAGTACTTC.

CDR3 in amino acids: CASSVGPGGEKLFF. CDR3 DNA: TGTGCCAGCAGCGTGGGGCCGGGGGGTGAAAAACTGTTTTTT. The V call is TRBV9, the J call TRBJ1-4; D might be TRBD1 (5 bases). Trimming shortened V by 2 bases and J by 7 bases, and 12 bases separated the two germline ends. The CDR3 extends over 14 amino acids. The germline gives CDR1 SGDLS, CDR2 YYNGEE.

The chain links TRBV6-1 to TRBJ1-6; maybe TRBD1 (5 bases). The V end was cut by 1 base, the J end by 12 bases, with 16 bases between. Germline V gives CDR1 MNHNS, CDR2 SASEGT. CDR3 length: 15 amino acids. CDR3: CASSEVGGTLQPLHF. CDR3 nucleotide sequence: TGTGCCAGCAGTGAAGTGGGGGGAACCCTGCAACCCCTCCACTTT.

This sequence joins TRBV3-1 (or the pseudogene TRBV3-2) and TRBJ2-1, with 8 bases lining up with TRBD2. Per the germline V gene, CDR1 is LGHDT and CDR2 is YNNKEL (reference sequence). V trimming: 3 bases; J trimming: 7 bases; junction bases outside the gene matches: 11. The CDR3 covers 16 residues. In DNA form, the CDR3 reads TGTGCCAGCAGCCAGTCCCTCGAGCGGGGGTCTAATGAGCAGTTCTTC. This codes for CASSQSLERGSNEQFF.

The CDR3, as DNA: TGTGCCAGCAGTGCACTGGGACAGGTTAACTATGGCTACACCTTC. Protein product: CASSALGQVNYGYTF. V gene TRBV25-1 combines with J gene TRBJ1-2, with 8 bases identical to TRBD1. This CDR3 is 15 amino acids long. The V and J ends lost 4 bases and 1 base, in that order; junction bases with no gene match: 5. Germline V gene data show CDR1 as MGHDK and CDR2 as SYGVNS.

J is TRBJ2-7 and V is TRBV16, with TRBD1 identical over 10 bases. Trimming at V came to 2 bases and at J to 2 bases, leaving 3 bases not matched to a gene. CDR1 is KGHSY and CDR2 is FQNENV in the germline V gene. CDR3 length: 15 amino acids. CDR3 in amino acids: CASSQTGTGAYEQYF. The CDR3 DNA is TGTGCCAGCAGCCAAACCGGGACAGGGGCCTACGAGCAGTACTTC.

V usage is TRBV11-2 and J usage is TRBJ1-1, with TRBD1 matching over 7 bases. Germline CDR1 SGHAT, CDR2 FQNNGV. V trimming: 5 bases; J trimming: 11 bases; junction bases outside the gene matches: 14. The CDR3 contains 14 residues. The CDR3 DNA sequence: TGTGCCAGCAGCCAAGAAACGAGGGGGCGGTCGGCTTTCTTT. Translating it yields CASSQETRGRSAFF.

The chain is built from TRBV5-1 and TRBJ1-1, with 9 bases lining up with TRBD1. The length of the CDR3 is 15 residues. Trimming at V came to 0 bases and at J to 5 bases, leaving 5 bases not matched to a gene. CDR1 is SGHRS, CDR2 YFSETQ, per germline. The CDR3 protein is CASSLGGQGNTEAFF. CDR3 nucleotides: TGCGCCAGCAGCTTGGGGGGACAGGGAAATACTGAAGCTTTCTTT.

The chain uses TRBV2 and TRBJ1-4; possibly TRBD1 for D (6 bases). The germline V and J ends were trimmed by 6 bases and 13 bases, with 15 bases remaining between them. The CDR3 totals 12 residues. Per germline, CDR1 SNHLY and CDR2 FYNNEI. CDR3 protein: CASSGTGTRLFF. In nucleotides, the CDR3 is TGTGCCAGCAGCGGAACCGGGACAAGACTGTTTTTT.

The CDR3 nucleotides read TGCGCCAGCAGCCAAGATCCTCTGGGACAGACCTATTATGGCTACACCTTC. The encoded protein is CASSQDPLGQTYYGYTF. This chain uses TRBV4-3 with TRBJ1-2, with 7 bases lining up with TRBD1. This CDR3 comprises 17 residues. Trimming took 0 bases from V and 5 from J; bases not matched to a gene: 12. Germline CDR1 and CDR2: LGHNA and YSLEER.

The chain couples TRBV7-8 to TRBJ1-2; TRBD1 matches at 7 bases. This CDR3 comprises 16 residues. Germline V gene data show CDR1 as SGHVS and CDR2 as FQNEAQ. J was trimmed by 4 bases and V by 6 bases; bases with no gene match: 14. CDR3 nucleotides: TGTGCCAGCAGAAAAGGGGGCAGGGGTAGTGTCTATGGCTACACCTTC. Its protein product is CASRKGGRGSVYGYTF.

The rearrangement joins TRBV7-8 to TRBJ1-2, with D unclear. V lost 3 bases, J lost 8 bases, and 13 bases lay in between. Germline CDR1 and CDR2: SGHVS and FQNEAQ. The CDR3 contains 13 residues. The CDR3 loop reads CASSLVTGGGYTF. The CDR3 DNA reads as TGTGCCAGCAGCTTGGTAACCGGAGGAGGCTACACCTTC. Drawing the rest from reference TRBV7-8 and TRBJ1-2, the complete variable domain is GAGVSQSPRYKVAKRGQDVALRCDPISGHVSLFWYQQALGQGPEFLTYFQNEAQLDKSGLPSDRFFAERPEGSVSTLKIQRTQQEDSAVYLCASSLVTGGGYTFGSGTRLTVV.

This sequence joins TRBV6-5 and TRBJ2-3, with D maybe TRBD2 (5 bases). V lost 6 bases to trimming and J lost 2 bases, with 9 bases between them. CDR1 is MNHEY and CDR2 is SVGAGI in the germline V gene. The CDR3 sequence is 13 residues long. CDR3 nucleotides: TGTGCCAGCAGAGGCGGGTCCACAGATACGCAGTATTTT. Amino acids: CASRGGSTDTQYF.

This chain uses TRBV30 with TRBJ1-1, with TRBD1 matching 9 bases. This CDR3 contains 13 residues. Germline trimming cut 5 bases from V and 0 bases from J; bases unmatched to any gene: 1. Germline V CDR1 and CDR2: GTSNPN, SVGIG (reference sequence). The CDR3 protein is CAWDRGLNTEAFF. Here the CDR3 DNA reads TGTGCCTGGGACAGGGGGTTGAACACTGAAGCTTTCTTT.

The genes are TRBV30 and TRBJ2-7; 9 bases line up with TRBD2. CDR3 length: 14 residues. Germline V gene data show CDR1 as GTSNPN and CDR2 as SVGIG (reference sequence). V was clipped by 2 bases and J by 2 bases; unmatched bases: 4. As DNA, the CDR3 is TGTGCCTGGAGTCGTGGCGGGGGGGCCTACGAGCAGTACTTC. Protein sequence: CAWSRGGGAYEQYF.

V is TRBV5-4 and J is TRBJ2-7; 9 positions match TRBD1. The germline V gene has CDR1 SGHNT and CDR2 YYREEE (reference sequence). The CDR3 is made up of 16 amino acids. The V and J ends lost 1 base and 3 bases, in that order; junction bases with no gene match: 8. The CDR3 nucleotides read TGTGCCAGCAGCTTGTCCCGGGACAGGGCCCTCTACGAGCAGTACTTC. It encodes CASSLSRDRALYEQYF. The full variable domain, in which reference TRBV5-4 and TRBJ2-7 provide the parts outside the CDR3, is ETGVTQSPTHLIKTRGQQVTLRCSSQSGHNTVSWYQQALGQGPQFIFQYYREEENGRGNFPPRFSGLQFPNYSSELNVNALELDDSALYLCASSLSRDRALYEQYFGPGTRLTVT.

The chain is built from TRBV30 and TRBJ2-1; TRBD2 agrees at 10 bases. The V gene end was trimmed by 0 bases and the J gene end by 9 bases; junction bases not matched to a gene: 5. CDR1 and CDR2 (germline): GTSNPN, SVGIG (reference sequence). The CDR3 length is 14 residues. As DNA, the CDR3 is TGTGCCTGGAGTGTACCTAGCGGGGGTGCTGAGCAGTTCTTC. This translates into CAWSVPSGGAEQFF.

The V call is TRBV29-1, the J call TRBJ1-1, with TRBD1 as a possible D gene (6 bases). Trimming cost V 6 bases and J 0 bases, with 11 bases left between them. This CDR3 is built from 13 residues. Germline CDR1 reads SQVTM; CDR2 reads ANQGSEA. As DNA, the CDR3 is TGCAGCGTCGTCAGGGGATTGAACACTGAAGCTTTCTTT. This codes for CSVVRGLNTEAFF. The full variable domain, with the rest looked up from reference TRBV29-1 and TRBJ1-1, is SAVISQKPSRDICQRGTSLTIQCQVDSQVTMMFWYRQQPGQSLTLIATANQGSEATYESGFVIDKFPISRPNLTFSTLTVSNMSPEDSSIYLCSVVRGLNTEAFFGQGTRLTVV.

This clone was found once. The J gene is TRBJ2-5, the V gene TRBV7-2; D is unresolved. The germline gives CDR1 SGHTA, CDR2 FQGNSA. The CDR3 is 11 residues long. Trimming took 8 bases from V and 4 from J, leaving 8 bases between them. CDR3 coding DNA: TGTGCCAGCGGTAGCCGAGAGACCCAGTACTTC. Translation: CASGSRETQYF. Combining the CDR3 with reference TRBV7-2 and TRBJ2-5 gives the whole variable domain GAGVSQSPSNKVTEKGKDVELRCDPISGHTALYWYRQSLGQGLEFLIYFQGNSAPDKSGLPSDRFSAERTGGSVSTLTIQRTQQEDSAVYLCASGSRETQYFGPGTRLLVL.